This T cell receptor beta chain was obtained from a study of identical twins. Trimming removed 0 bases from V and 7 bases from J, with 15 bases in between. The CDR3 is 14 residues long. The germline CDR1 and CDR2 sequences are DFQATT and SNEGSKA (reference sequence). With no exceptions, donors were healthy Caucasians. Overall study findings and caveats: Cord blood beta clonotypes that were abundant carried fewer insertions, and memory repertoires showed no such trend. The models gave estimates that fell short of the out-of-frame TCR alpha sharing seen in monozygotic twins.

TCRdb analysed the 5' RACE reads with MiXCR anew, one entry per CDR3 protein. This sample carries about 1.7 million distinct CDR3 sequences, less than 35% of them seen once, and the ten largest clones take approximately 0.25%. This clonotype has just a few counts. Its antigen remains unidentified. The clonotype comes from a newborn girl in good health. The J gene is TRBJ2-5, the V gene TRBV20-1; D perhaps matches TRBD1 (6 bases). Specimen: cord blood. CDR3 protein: CSARDRTAPGTQYF. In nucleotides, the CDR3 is TGCAGTGCTAGAGATAGGACAGCCCCTGGGACCCAGTACTTC.